The 3 T cell receptor beta chains in this list originate from one sample, sequenced in a study of blood T cell repertoires in COVID-19. Assay used: immunoSEQ multiplex PCR; TCRdb lists only in-frame clones, some missing. The repertoire holds under 200,000 clones, just over 85% seen once, with about 8.2% in the top ten. The source material was peripheral blood. Receptor source: a man in his 60s with acute or convalescent COVID-19.

The V call is TRBV9, the J call TRBJ1-3; D may be TRBD1 (5 bases). Germline lookup yields CDR1 SGDLS and CDR2 YYNGEE. The V end was cut by 3 bases, the J end by 5 bases, with 9 bases between. CDR3 length equals 13 residues. The CDR3 DNA is TGTGCCAGCAGCGAGGACAACCGAAACACCATATATTTT. This sequence encodes CASSEDNRNTIYF.

This sequence joins TRBV5-1 and TRBJ1-5; 8 positions agree with TRBD1. The junction had 3 bases not matched to a gene; V was cut back by 0 bases and J by 4 bases. Germline V gene lookup returns CDR1 SGHRS and CDR2 YFSETQ. The length of the CDR3 is 15 residues. The CDR3 protein is CASSLGTGKNQPQHF. The CDR3 DNA sequence: TGCGCCAGCAGCTTGGGGACAGGGAAAAATCAGCCCCAGCATTTT.

The chain is built from TRBV28 and TRBJ1-6; 7 nucleotides align to TRBD1. This CDR3 spans 13 amino acids. The V and J ends lost 11 bases and 9 bases, in that order; junction bases with no gene match: 10. From germline, CDR1 is MDHEN and CDR2 SYDVKM. DNA of the CDR3: TGTGCCGCAAGAGGGGGCTTCATTTCACCCCTCCACTTT. It codes for CAARGGFISPLHF.